This TCR beta chain was recovered during a study of blood T cell repertoires in COVID-19. About the research overall: Sample material is recorded as cDNA or gDNA derived from T cells, B-cell-depleted T cells, or PBMCs.

Germline V lookup: CDR1 SGHTA, CDR2 FQGTGA. The CDR3 runs 17 residues. V lost 0 bases and J lost 2; bases outside the gene matches: 7. This clone was seen more than once but under ten times. Authors' analysis steps: The assay estimated nucleated cells by amplifying reference gene primers. Here immunoSEQ multiplex PCR was the method, and the copy in TCRdb shows in-frame clones only, minus some. V and J calls and clone size come straight from that table; D and trimming were deduced from the DNA. The sample yields 29,000 or so clones, nearly 80% seen once. The sample consisted of peripheral blood. The chain links TRBV7-3 to TRBJ2-3; 8 bases align to TRBD1. The TCR sequence derives from a woman in her 70s with acute or convalescent COVID-19. CDR3 amino acids: CASSLTGQGALTDTQYF. CDR3 nucleotides: TGTGCCAGCAGCTTAACAGGGCAGGGGGCGCTCACAGATACGCAGTATTTT.